Presented here are 27 T cell receptor beta chains from one specimen sequenced in a study of shared clonotypes between healthy human individuals. The method was immunoSEQ multiplex PCR; TCRdb's version includes in-frame clones alone and lacks a portion of them. The sample has about 2.3 million clones, 85% to 95% seen once. Sequenced: naive CD4+ T cells from PBMCs. Subset meaning: CD45RA+ positively selected. The receptors here all came from a man aged 18 to 29 in good health. Some clones in this sample may be carry-over from other donors' samples.

Remarks on this clone: The germline gene is not matched at one end of the junction; a read error may be the cause. V and J are TRBV5-4 and TRBJ2-1; TRBD2 matches at 14 bases. This CDR3 has 18 amino acids. Germline V gene sequence: CDR1 SGHNT, CDR2 YYREEE (reference sequence). The DNA of the CDR3 is TGTGCCAGCAGCCCCGGGACTAGCGGGAGTTGGTCCTATAATGAGCAGTTCTTC. Its protein is CASSPGTSGSWSYNEQFF.

This clone has a single count. The rearrangement links TRBV28 to TRBJ2-2; D perhaps matches TRBD1 (6 bases). Trimming removed 10 bases at V and 1 base at J, with 13 bases between. Germline loops: CDR1 MDHEN, CDR2 SYDVKM. The CDR3 runs to 14 residues. The DNA of the CDR3 is TGTGCCACCTCGGAGACAGGGAACACCGGGGAGCTGTTTTTT. This gives the protein CATSETGNTGELFF.

A note on this clone: Since a much larger clone is just one base distant, this may be a read error. This chain joins TRBV7-3 and TRBJ2-1; 10 bases line up with TRBD2. The V and J ends lost 3 bases and 3 bases, in that order; junction bases with no gene match: 2. Germline lookup yields CDR1 SGHTA and CDR2 FQGTGA. The CDR3 is 15 amino acids. In DNA, the CDR3 is TGTGCCAGCAGCTTCGGACTAGCGGACTACAATGAGCAGTTCTTC. This encodes CASSFGLADYNEQFF. The full variable domain, with the rest looked up from reference TRBV7-3 and TRBJ2-1, is GAGVSQTPSNKVTEKGKYVELRCDPISGHTALYWYRQSLGQGPEFLIYFQGTGAADDSGLPNDRFFAVRPEGSVSTLKIQRTERGDSAVYLCASSFGLADYNEQFFGPGTRLTVL.

V is TRBV5-1 and J is TRBJ1-4, with no clear D. Germline CDR1 and CDR2: SGHRS and YFSETQ. The V and J ends lost 0 bases and 4 bases respectively, with 7 bases between them. The CDR3 covers 14 residues. DNA for the CDR3: TGCGCCAGCAGCTTGGGGCTGGTTAATGAAAAACTGTTTTTT. It codes for CASSLGLVNEKLFF.

The chain has TRBV29-1 and TRBJ2-5; the D is unclear. Germline values: CDR1 SQVTM, CDR2 ANQGSEA. This CDR3 contains 13 residues. Trimming took off 1 base at V and 1 base at J, with 7 bases between the two ends. The CDR3 region is CSVEGGVQETQYF. CDR3 in DNA: TGCAGCGTTGAAGGTGGCGTCCAAGAGACCCAGTACTTC.

CDR3 protein: CASSVGGYMNTEAFF. CDR3 in DNA: TGTGCCAGCTCAGTGGGGGGCTACATGAACACTGAAGCTTTCTTT. V usage is TRBV18 and J usage is TRBJ1-1, with a weak D call TRBD1 (6 bases). The V end lost 5 bases, the J end lost 0 bases, and 13 bases lay between the germline ends. This CDR3 comprises 15 residues. From germline, CDR1 is KGHSH and CDR2 LQKENI.

CDR3 nucleotides: TGCAGCGTTGGGTTGGCAGGGGGATCCTACGAGCAGTACTTC. It is translated as CSVGLAGGSYEQYF. The chain joins TRBV29-1 to TRBJ2-7; 7 nucleotides match TRBD1. This CDR3 has 14 residues. The J segment lost 1 base and the V segment lost 4 bases, leaving 7 bases of the junction unmatched. Germline V lookup: CDR1 SQVTM, CDR2 ANQGSEA.

This chain uses TRBV29-1 with TRBJ2-3, with D maybe TRBD2 (6 bases). The CDR3 has 14 residues. Germline assignment: CDR1 SQVTM and CDR2 ANQGSEA. V lost 4 bases, J lost 4 bases, and 15 bases lay in between. CDR3 region: CSVGYGSVSDTQYF. The CDR3 DNA reads TGCAGCGTTGGTTACGGGAGCGTATCAGATACGCAGTATTTT.

The chain carries TRBV27 and TRBJ1-5; possibly TRBD1 for D (6 bases). Looked up from germline, CDR1 is MNHEY and CDR2 is SMNVEV (reference sequence). V lost 5 bases, J lost 7 bases, and 15 bases lay in between. The CDR3 spans 14 residues. CDR3 coding DNA: TGTGCCAGCAGTCCCTTGGACAGTGGCCAGCCCCAGCATTTT. Protein sequence: CASSPLDSGQPQHF.

The J gene is TRBJ1-1, the V gene TRBV10-3; TRBD1 matches 7 bases. Germline assignment: CDR1 ENHRY and CDR2 SYGVKD. V was clipped by 4 bases and J by 1 base; unmatched bases: 3. The CDR3 has 14 amino acids. CDR3 in amino acids: CAISGGQPNTEAFF. For the CDR3, the DNA is TGTGCCATCAGTGGGGGACAGCCGAACACTGAAGCTTTCTTT.

The chain couples TRBV11-2 to TRBJ2-7; D may be TRBD1 (6 bases). Trimming shortened V by 10 bases and J by 2 bases, and 18 bases separated the two germline ends. The V gene's germline CDR1 is SGHAT and CDR2 FQNNGV. CDR3 length: 14 amino acids. As DNA, the CDR3 is TGTGCCATCAACCACCGGGACAACCCCTACGAGCAGTACTTC. It yields the protein CAINHRDNPYEQYF.

V is TRBV30 and J is TRBJ1-5; 7 bases are shared with TRBD1. CDR3 length: 16 residues. V was clipped by 0 bases and J by 2 bases; unmatched bases: 7. The germline gives CDR1 GTSNPN, CDR2 SVGIG (reference sequence). CDR3 sequence (DNA): TGTGCCTGGAGTGTACGGCGAGGGACAGGCAATCAGCCCCAGCATTTT. This sequence encodes CAWSVRRGTGNQPQHF.

This clone was counted a single time. The chain joins TRBV9 to TRBJ2-7, with D possibly TRBD2 on 7 matching bases. V shed 3 bases and J shed 5 bases, with 18 bases lying between them. Germline V lookup: CDR1 SGDLS, CDR2 YYNGEE. This CDR3 has 15 residues. CDR3 sequence reads: CASSGSGRGADEQYF. Here the CDR3 DNA reads TGTGCCAGCAGCGGATCGGGACGGGGGGCCGACGAGCAGTACTTC.

The chain is built from TRBV23-1 and TRBJ1-1; D is possibly TRBD1 (6 bases). TRBV23-1 is assigned to the ORF class and has an uncertain function. Trimming pared 6 bases from V and 3 bases from J, leaving 20 bases between. The CDR3 spans 16 residues. This CDR3 reads CASSDLRGALDTEAFF. DNA of the CDR3: TGCGCCAGCAGCGACCTCCGGGGGGCGCTGGACACTGAAGCTTTCTTT.

This chain connects TRBV5-4 to TRBJ1-1, with unresolved D. In germline, CDR1 is SGHNT, CDR2 YYREEE (reference sequence). Trimming stripped 4 bases from V and 5 bases from J, with 18 bases between. The CDR3 extends over 15 amino acids. In nucleotides, the CDR3 is TGTGCCAGCAGCCCGCCGCGGGCGTTGGAGACTGAAGCTTTCTTT. Its protein product is CASSPPRALETEAFF.

The chain employs TRBV4-2 and TRBJ2-1; TRBD2 aligns across 13 bases. The V segment lost 3 bases and the J segment 0 bases; nucleotides outside the gene matches: 14. There are 21 residues in the CDR3. Germline V gene lookup returns CDR1 LGHNA and CDR2 YNFKEQ. The CDR3 here is CASSHSSTSGRSPLSYNEQFF. CDR3 bases: TGTGCCAGCAGCCACTCTTCGACTAGCGGGAGGTCCCCCCTCTCCTACAATGAGCAGTTCTTC.

The chain links TRBV9 to TRBJ2-3, with a weak D call TRBD2 (7 bases). The CDR3 covers 15 residues. Germline assignment: CDR1 SGDLS and CDR2 YYNGEE. V lost 0 bases and J 4 bases, leaving 12 bases between the germline ends. The CDR3 reads CASSVGQGRADTQYF. The DNA for the CDR3 is TGTGCCAGCAGCGTAGGGCAGGGGAGGGCAGATACGCAGTATTTT.

The rearrangement links TRBV19 to TRBJ2-5; D call uncertain. The V gene's germline CDR1 is LNHDA and CDR2 SQIVND (reference sequence). CDR3 length: 15 residues. The ends were cut back, 5 bases at V and 5 bases at J, with 18 bases in the middle. CDR3 DNA sequence: TGTGCCAGTAGTCTTCAGGCCAAAATTGGGGAGACCCAGTACTTC. Residues: CASSLQAKIGETQYF.

This clone was found a few times. Other DNA sequences from this sample encode an identical CDR3 as well. V usage is TRBV29-1 and J usage is TRBJ1-2, with 7 bases identical to TRBD1. Trimming removed 4 bases from V and 1 base from J; junction bases left unmatched: 0. The germline gives CDR1 SQVTM, CDR2 ANQGSEA. CDR3 length: 12 residues. This CDR3 is CSVGDSNYGYTF. The CDR3 DNA reads as TGCAGCGTTGGGGACAGTAACTATGGCTACACCTTC.

The V call is TRBV7-6, the J call TRBJ2-1, with D possibly matching TRBD2 (5 bases). Germline values: CDR1 SGHVS, CDR2 FNYEAQ. The CDR3 sequence is 15 residues long. Deletions cut 5 bases from V and 2 bases from J, with 13 bases between. The CDR3 bases are TGTGCCAGCAGCGTGAGCGGTACTACCTACAATGAGCAGTTCTTC. Translating gives CASSVSGTTYNEQFF.

V and J are TRBV28 and TRBJ2-7; 8 positions match TRBD1. Germline CDR1 reads MDHEN; CDR2 reads SYDVKM. Trimming cost V 5 bases and J 3 bases; bases outside gene matches: 3. The CDR3 consists of 13 residues. The CDR3 region has the DNA TGTGCCAGCAGTCACGGACAGGGCTACGAGCAGTACTTC. It codes for CASSHGQGYEQYF.

This chain uses TRBV5-4 with TRBJ1-6; TRBD1 might be the D (5 bases). There are 14 residues in the CDR3. V was pared by 6 bases and J by 14 bases, with 21 bases between. Germline V gives CDR1 SGHNT, CDR2 YYREEE (reference sequence). This chain's CDR3 is CASTQDSGSTTLHF. The CDR3 nucleotides read TGTGCCAGCACCCAAGACAGTGGGTCTACGACCCTCCACTTT.

This chain connects TRBV6-6 to TRBJ2-7, with unresolved D. Germline V gene lookup returns CDR1 MNHNY and CDR2 SVGAGI (reference sequence). Trimming removed 0 bases from V and 7 bases from J, with 7 bases in between. The CDR3 length is 12 residues. CDR3 amino acids: CASSYSVGEQYF. The CDR3 DNA sequence: TGTGCCAGCAGTTACTCTGTAGGGGAGCAGTACTTC.

In DNA, the CDR3 is TGTGCCAGCAGCGACGGGAGAGGAAATGAGCAGTTCTTC. Its protein product is CASSDGRGNEQFF. The chain employs TRBV7-2 and TRBJ2-1, with D maybe TRBD2 (6 bases). This CDR3 contains 13 residues. Trimming stripped 5 bases from V and 7 bases from J, with 12 bases between. Germline V gene data show CDR1 as SGHTA and CDR2 as FQGNSA.

This sequence joins TRBV28 and TRBJ2-2; D perhaps matches TRBD1 (6 bases). CDR1 and CDR2 (germline): MDHEN, SYDVKM. CDR3 length: 14 residues. V gave up 1 base and J gave up 6 bases, with 9 bases separating them. In DNA form, the CDR3 reads TGTGCCAGCAGTTTATTTTGGGGGCCCGGGGAGCTGTTTTTT. It yields the protein CASSLFWGPGELFF.

The chain combines TRBV28 with TRBJ1-2; TRBD1 matches 7 bases. The CDR3 totals 13 residues. Germline lookup yields CDR1 MDHEN and CDR2 SYDVKM. With V trimmed by 5 bases and J by 8 bases, 8 bases remained unmatched. The chain's CDR3 is CASSPDREWGYTF. Here the CDR3 DNA reads TGTGCCAGCAGTCCCGACAGGGAGTGGGGCTACACCTTC.

V and J are TRBV9 and TRBJ2-3; D gene unclear. Deletions cut 2 bases from V and 1 base from J, with 8 bases between. From germline, CDR1 is SGDLS and CDR2 YYNGEE. This CDR3 has 14 residues. The CDR3: CASSVTSRTDTQYF. CDR3 nucleotides: TGTGCCAGCAGCGTCACTTCCCGCACAGATACGCAGTATTTT.